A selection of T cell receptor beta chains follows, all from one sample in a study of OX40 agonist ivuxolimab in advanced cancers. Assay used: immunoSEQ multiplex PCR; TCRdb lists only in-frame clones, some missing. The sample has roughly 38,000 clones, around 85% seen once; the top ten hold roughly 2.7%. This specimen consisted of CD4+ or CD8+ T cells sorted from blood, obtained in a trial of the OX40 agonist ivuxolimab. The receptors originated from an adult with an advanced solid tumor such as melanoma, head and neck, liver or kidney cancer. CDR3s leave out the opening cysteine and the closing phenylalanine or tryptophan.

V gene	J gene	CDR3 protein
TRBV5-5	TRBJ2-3	ASSSSDSHTQY
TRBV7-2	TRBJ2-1	ASSLEGTGAYNEQF
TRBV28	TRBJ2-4	ASSGAGTASTIAKNIQY
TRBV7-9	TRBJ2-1	ASSRGLAGADEQF
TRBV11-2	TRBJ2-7	ASSLSGGFSSYEQY
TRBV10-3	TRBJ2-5	AISESRGGQETQY
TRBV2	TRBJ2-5	ASSRIKETQY
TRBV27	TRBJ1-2	ASSSRANYGYT
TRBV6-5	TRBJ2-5	ASTERNTPETQY
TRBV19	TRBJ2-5	ASSMQYQETQY
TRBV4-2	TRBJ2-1	ASSQGSGSSYNEQF
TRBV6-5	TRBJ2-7	ASSFSGGNSYEQY
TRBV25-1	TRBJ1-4	ASSDLKWGANEKLF
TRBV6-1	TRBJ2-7	ASIDSTYEQY
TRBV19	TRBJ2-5	ASARAYQETQY
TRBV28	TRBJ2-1	ASTDRAGRGEQF
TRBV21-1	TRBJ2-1	ASSKAREAGPYNEQF
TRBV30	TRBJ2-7	AWRPWATGQGTYEQY
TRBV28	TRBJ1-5	ASRKDRGRSNQPQH
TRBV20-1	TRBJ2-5	SASAETQY
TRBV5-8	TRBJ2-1	ASSPSQTSGSLYNEQF
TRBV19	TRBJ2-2	ASSGRVSTGELF
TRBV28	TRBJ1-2	ANGGQDYGYT
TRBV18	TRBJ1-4	ASSAGARSEKLF
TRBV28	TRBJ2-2	ASWPRGITGELF
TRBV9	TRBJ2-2	ASSVSSSSGELF
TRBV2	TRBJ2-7	ASSRGRALGEQY
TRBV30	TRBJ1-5	ACGGNQGPQH
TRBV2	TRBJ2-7	ASSEAPVGGPYEQY
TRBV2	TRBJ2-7	ASSPILSGVVSGD
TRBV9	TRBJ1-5	ASSEGRLSNQPQH
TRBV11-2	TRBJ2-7	ASSLELDTYYEQY
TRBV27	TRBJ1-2	ASSLEGAPYGYT
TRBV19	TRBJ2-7	ASSLPSSYEQY
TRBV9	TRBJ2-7	ASSVAPAGYEQY
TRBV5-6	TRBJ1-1	ASSGGGLNTEAF
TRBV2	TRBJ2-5	ASIQAFDPGGAETQY
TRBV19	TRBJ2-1	ASSRAGAGDNEQF
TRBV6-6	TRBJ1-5	ASSQQGLSNQPQH
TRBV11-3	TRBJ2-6	ASGTWGANVLT
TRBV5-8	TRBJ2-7	ASSLQGQGLSYEQY
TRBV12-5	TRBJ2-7	ASGKSTPSGLSYEQY
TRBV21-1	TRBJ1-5	ASSKVDSFKPQH